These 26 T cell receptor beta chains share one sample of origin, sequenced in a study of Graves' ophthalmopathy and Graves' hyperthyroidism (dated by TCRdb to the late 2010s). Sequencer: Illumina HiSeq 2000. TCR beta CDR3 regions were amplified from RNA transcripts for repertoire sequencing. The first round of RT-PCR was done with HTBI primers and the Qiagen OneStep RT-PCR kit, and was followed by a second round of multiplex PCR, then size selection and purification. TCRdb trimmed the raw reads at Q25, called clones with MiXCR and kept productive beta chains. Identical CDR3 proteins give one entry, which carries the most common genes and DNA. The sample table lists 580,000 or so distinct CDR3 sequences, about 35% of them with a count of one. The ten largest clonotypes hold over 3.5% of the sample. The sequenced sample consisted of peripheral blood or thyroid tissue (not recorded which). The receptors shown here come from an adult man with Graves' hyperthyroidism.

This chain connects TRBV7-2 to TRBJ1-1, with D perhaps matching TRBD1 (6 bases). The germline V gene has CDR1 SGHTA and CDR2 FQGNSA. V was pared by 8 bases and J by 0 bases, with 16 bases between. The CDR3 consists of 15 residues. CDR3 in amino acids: CASDGIGTLNTEAFF. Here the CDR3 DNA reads TGTGCCAGCGACGGTATTGGGACATTGAACACTGAAGCTTTCTTT.

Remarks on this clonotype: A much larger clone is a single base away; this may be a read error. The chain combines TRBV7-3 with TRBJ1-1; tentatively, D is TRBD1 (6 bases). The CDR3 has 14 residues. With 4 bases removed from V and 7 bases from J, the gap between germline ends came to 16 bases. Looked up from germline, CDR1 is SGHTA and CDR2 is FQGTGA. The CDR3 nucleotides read TGTGCCAGCAGCTGGGCGCCAGGGGTTATTGAAGCTTTCTTT. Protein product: CASSWAPGVIEAFF.

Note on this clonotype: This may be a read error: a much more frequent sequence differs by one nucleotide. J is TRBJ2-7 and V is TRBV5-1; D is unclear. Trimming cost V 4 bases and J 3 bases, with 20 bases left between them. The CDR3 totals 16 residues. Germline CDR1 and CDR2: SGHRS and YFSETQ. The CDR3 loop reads CASSIGPMSSNYEQYF. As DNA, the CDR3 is TGCGCCAGCAGCATAGGCCCGATGTCGAGCAACTACGAGCAGTACTTC.

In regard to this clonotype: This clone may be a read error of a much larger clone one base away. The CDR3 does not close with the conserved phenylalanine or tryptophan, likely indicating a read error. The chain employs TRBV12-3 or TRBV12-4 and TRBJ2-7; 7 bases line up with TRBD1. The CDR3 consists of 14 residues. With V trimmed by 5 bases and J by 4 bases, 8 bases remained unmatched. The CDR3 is CASSRRQGMYEQYL. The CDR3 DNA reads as TGTGCCAGCAGTCGTAGACAGGGAATGTACGAGCAGTACCTC.

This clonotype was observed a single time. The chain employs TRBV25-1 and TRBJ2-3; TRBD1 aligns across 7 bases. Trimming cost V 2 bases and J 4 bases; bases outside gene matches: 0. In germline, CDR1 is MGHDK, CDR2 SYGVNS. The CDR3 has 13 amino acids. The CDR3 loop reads CASSEQGADTQYF. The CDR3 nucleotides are TGTGCCAGCAGTGAACAGGGGGCAGATACGCAGTATTTT.

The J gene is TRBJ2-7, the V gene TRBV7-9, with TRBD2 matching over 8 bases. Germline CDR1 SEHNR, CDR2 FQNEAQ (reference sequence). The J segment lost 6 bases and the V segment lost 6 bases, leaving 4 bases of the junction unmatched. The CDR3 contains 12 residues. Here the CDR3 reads CASRSGTSEQYF. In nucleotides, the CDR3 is TGTGCCAGCAGATCCGGGACTAGCGAGCAGTACTTC.

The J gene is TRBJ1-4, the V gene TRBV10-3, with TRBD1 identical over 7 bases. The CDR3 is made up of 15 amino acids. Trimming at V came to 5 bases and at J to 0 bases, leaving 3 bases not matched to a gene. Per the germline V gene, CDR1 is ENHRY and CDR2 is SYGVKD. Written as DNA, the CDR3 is TGTGCCATCAGTCCCGACAGGGCAACTAATGAAAAACTGTTTTTT. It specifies CAISPDRATNEKLFF.

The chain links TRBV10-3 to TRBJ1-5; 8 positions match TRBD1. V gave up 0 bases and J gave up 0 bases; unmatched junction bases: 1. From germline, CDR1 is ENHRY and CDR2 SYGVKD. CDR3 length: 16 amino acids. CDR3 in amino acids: CAISESDRDSNQPQHF. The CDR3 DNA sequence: TGTGCCATCAGTGAGTCGGACAGGGATAGCAATCAGCCCCAGCATTTT.

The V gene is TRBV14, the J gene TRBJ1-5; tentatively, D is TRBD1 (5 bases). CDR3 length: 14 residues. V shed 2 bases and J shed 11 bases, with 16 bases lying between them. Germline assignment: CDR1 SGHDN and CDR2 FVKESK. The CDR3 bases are TGTGCCAGCAGCCAAAAGACAGAGCAAGAGACCCAGCATTTT. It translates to CASSQKTEQETQHF. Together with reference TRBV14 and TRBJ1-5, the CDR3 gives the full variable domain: EAGVTQFPSHSVIEKGQTVTLRCDPISGHDNLYWYRRVMGKEIKFLLHFVKESKQDESGMPNNRFLAERTGGTYSTLKVQPAELEDSGVYFCASSQKTEQETQHFGDGTRLSIL.

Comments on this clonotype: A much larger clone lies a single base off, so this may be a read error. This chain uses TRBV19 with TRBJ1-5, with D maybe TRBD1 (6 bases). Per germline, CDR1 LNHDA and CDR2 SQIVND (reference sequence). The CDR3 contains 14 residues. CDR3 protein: CASTIGQLNQPLHF. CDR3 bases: TGTGCCAGTACCATAGGACAGTTAAATCAGCCCCTGCATTTT. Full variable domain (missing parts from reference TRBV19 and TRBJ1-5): DGGITQSPKYLFRKEGQNVTLSCEQNLNHDAMYWYRQDPGQGLRLIYYSQIVNDFQKGDIAEGYSVSREKKESFPLTVTSAQKNPTAFYLCASTIGQLNQPLHFGDGTRLSIL.

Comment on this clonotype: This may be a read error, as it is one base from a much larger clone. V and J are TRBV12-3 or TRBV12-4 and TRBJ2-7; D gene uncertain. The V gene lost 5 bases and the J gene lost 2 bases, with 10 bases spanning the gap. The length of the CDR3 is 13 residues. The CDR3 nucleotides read TGTGCCAGCAGTAAGACAAGGGCCTACGAGCAGTACTTC. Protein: CASSKTRAYEQYF.

The CDR3 reads CATRDRTYEQYF. The CDR3 DNA sequence: TGTGCTACCCGGGACAGGACCTACGAGCAGTACTTC. The genes are TRBV7-2 and TRBJ2-7, with TRBD1 matching 8 bases. The CDR3 sequence is 12 residues long. Germline-derived CDR1 and CDR2 are SGHTA and FQGNSA. The variable domain in full, with the rest retrieved from reference TRBV7-2 and TRBJ2-7, is GAGVSQSPSNKVTEKGKDVELRCDPISGHTALYWYRQSLGQGLEFLIYFQGNSAPDKSGLPSDRFSAERTGGSVSTLTIQRTQQEDSAVYLCATRDRTYEQYFGPGTRLTVT.

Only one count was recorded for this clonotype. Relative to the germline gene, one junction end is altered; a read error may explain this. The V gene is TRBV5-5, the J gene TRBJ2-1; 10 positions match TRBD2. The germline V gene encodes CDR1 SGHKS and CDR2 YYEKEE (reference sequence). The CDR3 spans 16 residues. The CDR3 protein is CASSLGGRLAGNEQFF. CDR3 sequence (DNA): TGCGCCAGCAGCTTGGGAGGCAGACTAGCGGGTAATGAGCAGTTCTTC.

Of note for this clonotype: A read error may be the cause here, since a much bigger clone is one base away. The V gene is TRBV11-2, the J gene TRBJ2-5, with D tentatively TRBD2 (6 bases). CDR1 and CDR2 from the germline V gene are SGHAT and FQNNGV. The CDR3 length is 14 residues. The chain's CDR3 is CASSRTGTQEAQYF. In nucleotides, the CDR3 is TGTGCCAGCAGCAGGACCGGGACTCAAGAGGCCCAGTACTTC.

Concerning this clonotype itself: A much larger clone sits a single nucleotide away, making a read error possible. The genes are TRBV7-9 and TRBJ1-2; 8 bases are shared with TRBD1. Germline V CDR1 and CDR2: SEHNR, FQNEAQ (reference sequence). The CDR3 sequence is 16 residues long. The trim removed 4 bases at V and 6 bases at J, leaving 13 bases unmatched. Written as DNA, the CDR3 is TGTGCCAGCAGCTCAGCGTACCGGGACAGGACCGATGGCTACACCTTC. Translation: CASSSAYRDRTDGYTF.

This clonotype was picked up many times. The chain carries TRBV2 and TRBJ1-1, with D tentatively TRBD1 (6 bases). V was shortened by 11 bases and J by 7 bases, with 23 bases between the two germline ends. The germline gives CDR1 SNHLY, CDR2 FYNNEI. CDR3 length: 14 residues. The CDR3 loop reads CASLDRFFGGEAFF. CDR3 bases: TGTGCCTCCCTGGACAGATTTTTCGGGGGTGAAGCTTTCTTT.

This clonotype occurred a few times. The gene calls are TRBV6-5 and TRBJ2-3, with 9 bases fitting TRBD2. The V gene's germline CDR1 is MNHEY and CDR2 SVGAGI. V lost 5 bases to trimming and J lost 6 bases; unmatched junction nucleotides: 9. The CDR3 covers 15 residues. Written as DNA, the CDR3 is TGTGCCAGCAGTGAATCGGGGACTAGCTGGGATACGCAGTATTTT. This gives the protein CASSESGTSWDTQYF.

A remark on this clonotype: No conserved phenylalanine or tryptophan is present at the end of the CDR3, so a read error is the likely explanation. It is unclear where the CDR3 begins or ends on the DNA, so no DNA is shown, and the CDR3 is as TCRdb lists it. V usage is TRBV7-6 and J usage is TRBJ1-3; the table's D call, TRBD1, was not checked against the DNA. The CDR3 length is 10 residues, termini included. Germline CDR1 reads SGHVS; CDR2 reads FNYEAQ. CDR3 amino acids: CASSPGTANT.

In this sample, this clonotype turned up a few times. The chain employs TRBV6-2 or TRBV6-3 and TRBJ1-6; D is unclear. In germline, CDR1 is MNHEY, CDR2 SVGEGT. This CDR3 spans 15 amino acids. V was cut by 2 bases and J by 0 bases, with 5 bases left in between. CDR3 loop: CASSYDNSYNSPLHF. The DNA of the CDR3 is TGTGCCAGCAGTTACGACAACTCCTATAATTCACCCCTCCACTTT.

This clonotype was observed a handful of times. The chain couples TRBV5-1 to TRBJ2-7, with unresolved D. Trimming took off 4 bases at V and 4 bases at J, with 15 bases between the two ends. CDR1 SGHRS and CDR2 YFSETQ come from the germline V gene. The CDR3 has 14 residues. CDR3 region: CASSPSTPSYEQYF. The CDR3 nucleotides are TGCGCCAGCAGCCCCTCGACACCCAGTTACGAGCAGTACTTC.

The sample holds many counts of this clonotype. This chain's CDR3 is CASSETYTEAFF. The CDR3 bases are TGTGCCAGCAGTGAAACGTACACTGAAGCTTTCTTT. The rearrangement links TRBV6-1 to TRBJ1-1; D gene ambiguous. This CDR3 spans 12 amino acids. Per the germline V gene, CDR1 is MNHNS and CDR2 is SASEGT. Trimming took off 2 bases at V and 3 bases at J, with 4 bases between the two ends.

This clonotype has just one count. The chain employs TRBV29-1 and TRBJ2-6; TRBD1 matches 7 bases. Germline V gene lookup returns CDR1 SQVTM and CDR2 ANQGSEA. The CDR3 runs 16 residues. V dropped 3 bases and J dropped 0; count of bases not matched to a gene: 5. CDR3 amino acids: CSVEGRGFSGANVLTF. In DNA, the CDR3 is TGCAGCGTTGAGGGCAGGGGGTTCTCTGGGGCCAACGTCCTGACTTTC.

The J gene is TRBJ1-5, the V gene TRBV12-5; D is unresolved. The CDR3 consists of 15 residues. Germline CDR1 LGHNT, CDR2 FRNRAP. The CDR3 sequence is CASSPYPGGNQPQHF. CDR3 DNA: TGTGCCAGCAGCCCCTATCCCGGGGGCAATCAGCCCCAGCATTTT.

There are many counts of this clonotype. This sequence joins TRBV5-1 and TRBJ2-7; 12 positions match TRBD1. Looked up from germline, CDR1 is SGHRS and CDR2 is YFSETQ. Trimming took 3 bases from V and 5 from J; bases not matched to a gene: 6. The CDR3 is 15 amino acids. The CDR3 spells CASSWGQGAINEQYF. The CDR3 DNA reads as TGCGCCAGCAGCTGGGGACAGGGGGCAATCAACGAGCAGTACTTC.

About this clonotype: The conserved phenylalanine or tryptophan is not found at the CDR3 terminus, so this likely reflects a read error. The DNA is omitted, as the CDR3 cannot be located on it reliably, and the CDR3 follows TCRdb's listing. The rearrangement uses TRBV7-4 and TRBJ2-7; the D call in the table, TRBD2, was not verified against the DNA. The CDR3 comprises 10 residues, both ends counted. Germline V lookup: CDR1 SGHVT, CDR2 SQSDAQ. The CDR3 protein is CASSLRGLAG.

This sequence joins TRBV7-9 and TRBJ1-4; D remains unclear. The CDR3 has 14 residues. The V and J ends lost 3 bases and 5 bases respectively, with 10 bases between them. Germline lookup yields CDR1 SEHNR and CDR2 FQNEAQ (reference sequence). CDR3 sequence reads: CASSFAGLNEKLFF. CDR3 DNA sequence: TGTGCCAGCAGCTTTGCCGGGCTGAATGAAAAACTGTTTTTT. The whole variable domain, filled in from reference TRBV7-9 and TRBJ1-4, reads DTGVSQNPRHKITKRGQNVTFRCDPISEHNRLYWYRQTLGQGPEFLTYFQNEAQLEKSRLLSDRFSAERPKGSFSTLEIQRTEQGDSAMYLCASSFAGLNEKLFFGSGTQLSVL.